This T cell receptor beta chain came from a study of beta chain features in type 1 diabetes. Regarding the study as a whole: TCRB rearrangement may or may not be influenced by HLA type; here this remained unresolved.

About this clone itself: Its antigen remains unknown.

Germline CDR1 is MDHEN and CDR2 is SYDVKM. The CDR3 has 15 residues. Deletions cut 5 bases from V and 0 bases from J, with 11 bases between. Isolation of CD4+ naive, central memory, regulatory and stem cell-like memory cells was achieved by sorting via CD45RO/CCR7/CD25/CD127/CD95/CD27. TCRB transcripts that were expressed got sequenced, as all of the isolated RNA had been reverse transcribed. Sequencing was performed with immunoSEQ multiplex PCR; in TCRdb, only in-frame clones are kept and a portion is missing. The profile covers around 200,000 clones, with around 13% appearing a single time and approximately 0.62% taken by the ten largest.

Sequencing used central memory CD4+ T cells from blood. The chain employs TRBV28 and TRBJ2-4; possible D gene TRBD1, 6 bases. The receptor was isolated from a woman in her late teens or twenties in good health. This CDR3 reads CASSPGQLAKNIQYF. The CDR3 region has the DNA TGTGCCAGCAGTCCCGGACAGCTAGCCAAAAACATTCAGTACTTC.